A selection of T cell receptor beta chains follows, all from one sample in a study of monozygotic twins with inflammatory bowel disease. Each CDR3 protein gets one entry in TCRdb, which reprocessed the 5' RACE reads and gives no DNA. This sample's clone table lists about 380,000 distinct CDR3 sequences. Sequenced input: blood. Source of these receptors: a human donor with ulcerative colitis or Crohn's disease, or a healthy co-twin of an affected twin (not recorded which). The CDR3 runs from the conserved cysteine through the conserved F or W.

V	J	CDR3
TRBV29-1	TRBJ2-3	CSVDEGGTDTQYF
TRBV2	TRBJ1-2	CASSETGGTSYGYTF
TRBV9	TRBJ1-3	CASSFKPDKTNTIYF
TRBV5-4	TRBJ2-5	CASNQKRGASEETQYF
TRBV7-7	TRBJ2-2	CASSLANTNTGELFF
TRBV11-3	TRBJ2-5	CASSLGVQGGSQETQYF
TRBV30	TRBJ1-1	CAWSWSDSEAFF
TRBV5-1	TRBJ2-1	CASSATNRGTNNEQFF
TRBV12-3/TRBV12-4	TRBJ2-7	CASTLTGTYEQYF
TRBV20-1	TRBJ1-1	CSARPITEAFF
TRBV12-3/TRBV12-4	TRBJ2-7	CATLEDREGSYEQYF
TRBV7-9	TRBJ2-3	CASSWDRASTDTQYF
TRBV7-3	TRBJ2-7	CASSAYPGTGFSYEQYF
TRBV10-3	TRBJ1-5	CAISESTGYQPQHF
TRBV5-6	TRBJ2-6	CASSLLGSGANVLTF
TRBV5-1	TRBJ2-2	CASSFSGGADTGELFF
TRBV5-1	TRBJ2-2	CASSFGDRGAGELFF
TRBV4-2	TRBJ2-3	CASSPSGGAPDTQYF
TRBV12-5	TRBJ1-1	CASGSRRDRSHTEAFF
TRBV6-5	TRBJ2-1	CASSPVGGEQFF
TRBV24-1	TRBJ2-1	CATSDLASGFGEQFF
TRBV28	TRBJ2-1	CASSFGDRDYEQFF
TRBV19	TRBJ1-5	CASSITGSSNQPQHF
TRBV5-1	TRBJ2-7	CASSAGTGVHEQYF
TRBV9	TRBJ2-3	CASSVGGAVSTDTQYF
TRBV6-1	TRBJ1-4	CASSPGQGFGEKLFF
TRBV5-1	TRBJ2-3	CASSLRTTWGTDTQYF
TRBV14	TRBJ2-5	CASSQVRGWETQYF
TRBV20-1	TRBJ2-1	CSANRAPLHEQFF
TRBV7-9	TRBJ1-1	CASSDSGSLNTEAFF
TRBV20-1	TRBJ2-1	CSARERRVPNKHEQFF
TRBV20-1	TRBJ2-3	CSARAGGRTDTQYF
TRBV5-1	TRBJ1-1	CASSLLTGWNTEAFF
TRBV13	TRBJ1-1	CASSLDLDRATEAFF
TRBV6-2/TRBV6-3	TRBJ2-6	CASSPRRGSGANVLTF
TRBV4-3	TRBJ1-5	CASSQDSADYSNQPQHF
TRBV6-2/TRBV6-3	TRBJ2-7	CASSNTYEQYF
TRBV4-1	TRBJ2-3	CASSQVSSLWDTQYF